Listed below are T cell receptor beta chains from one sample, sequenced in a study of breast tumors, draining lymph nodes, adjacent tissues. MiXCR was run by TCRdb on the multiplex PCR reads, yielding one entry per CDR3 protein. The sample comprises 150,000 to 200,000 distinct CDR3 sequences, about 34% of which are singletons, and over 3.5% rests with the top ten. Material: axillary lymph node tissue. The receptors originated from a female donor with breast cancer. Some clones in this sample may be carry-over from other donors' samples. Both conserved end residues are part of each CDR3.

V | CDR3
TRBV6-1 | CASSEGPGTRGYEQYF
TRBV24-1 | CATSDSVSNTQYF
TRBV7-6 | CASSLGPATLVFF
TRBV20-1 | CSARDRISGNEQYF
TRBV7-2 | CASSLGGSGGYNNEHF
TRBV7-9 | CASSHEGASEQYF
TRBV24-1 | CATSDLLINIWGIGNTEPFF
TRBV6-2/TRBV6-3 | CASSQTRTGEQFF
TRBV4-1 | CASSQGPLGAAQPQHF
TRBV10-2 | CASSGGNSNQPQHF
TRBV12-3/TRBV12-4 | CASSIRVGAYEQYF
TRBV7-3 | CASSLSSGNEQYF
TRBV6-2/TRBV6-3 | CASGHPTSFEQYF
TRBV28 | CASSLRGISNTGELFF
TRBV2 | CASSVTGPGNTIYF
TRBV3-1 | CASSQTDRVRNIQYF
TRBV20-1 | CSARDSGLIHEQYF
TRBV10-3 | CAISEPRSLGTGLADTQYF
TRBV28 | CASSHRGPLLNTGELFF
TRBV27 | CASRHIVGTGAYSGANVLTF
TRBV29-1 | CSAQGKHEQFF
TRBV20-1 | CSARDQLGGRSNQPQHF
TRBV7-9 | CASSSGLAGGGYNEQFF
TRBV9 | CASSPPGLGDNEQFF
TRBV27 | CASREYETQYF
TRBV6-2/TRBV6-3 | CASSLLPGQGARGYTF
TRBV18 | CASSPRVDTQYF
TRBV20-1 | CSAYSQWGNTEAFF
TRBV19 | CASSIGSTYNSPLHF
TRBV5-4 | CAYDSQGLMSYTF
TRBV5-5 | CASSLGTAVSGETQYF
TRBV7-6 | CASGKTDPNYEQYF
TRBV5-1 | CASSPQPGQILSGNTIYF
TRBV7-8 | CASSLAGGIRSSYEQYF
TRBV6-5 | CASRKDHGELFF
TRBV25-1 | CASSGSNRGVGRLFF
TRBV11-2 | CASSLRFTGAGGYTF
TRBV12-3/TRBV12-4 | CASSARGLAGGDGETQYF
TRBV2 | CASSVRGLSNQPQHF
TRBV18 | CASSVTVDSYEQYF
TRBV11-3 | CASSSTPTEQFF
TRBV5-4 | CASSLSSAYEQYF
TRBV5-4 | CASSSRAGDTEAFF
TRBV20-1 | CSARGDRGVDEQYF
TRBV6-1 | CASSEEAWDRGNGGYTF
TRBV20-1 | CSARDGQDTGELFF
TRBV4-2 | CASSQADGNQPQHF
TRBV11-2 | CASSLVAGGPISYNEQFF
TRBV6-2/TRBV6-3 | CASSYSKYYEQYF